These 5 T cell receptor beta chains were sequenced from one sample in a study of T cells in Graves' hyperthyroidism and ophthalmopathy (dated by TCRdb to about 2019). The library was built by means of multiplex PCR. Sequencer: Illumina HiSeq 2000. Amplification of TCR beta CDR3 regions was carried out from RNA transcripts. A first-round RT-PCR of the TCR CDR3 used the HTBI primer set with the Qiagen OneStep RT-PCR kit. The raw public data were reprocessed by TCRdb itself: fastp quality trimming at Q25, MiXCR clonotype calling, in-frame beta chains only. Entries that share a CDR3 protein sequence are merged under the most common genes and DNA. The sample yields hundreds of thousands of distinct CDR3 sequences; roughly 14% were counted once. Just under 8% of the sample lies in the top ten. Specimen: blood. The receptor set was obtained from a woman between 18 and 29 years old with Graves' hyperthyroidism.

This chain joins TRBV6-1 and TRBJ1-1; D might be TRBD1 (5 bases). The CDR3 has 14 amino acids. V lost 7 bases and J lost 0, with 12 bases in between. CDR1 and CDR2 from the germline V gene are MNHNS and SASEGT. The CDR3 reads CASTLGDLNTEAFF. For the CDR3, the DNA is TGTGCCAGCACTCTCGGGGACTTGAACACTGAAGCTTTCTTT.

This clonotype was counted at least ten times. The chain recombines TRBV18 with TRBJ1-5, with D tentatively TRBD1 (6 bases). The germline CDR1 and CDR2 sequences are KGHSH and LQKENI. The V end lost 6 bases, the J end lost 4 bases, and 19 bases lay between the germline ends. CDR3 length: 16 amino acids. The CDR3 nucleotides read TGTGCCAGCTCCCAATACAACGGACAGTTGAATCAGCCCCAGCATTTT. Its protein is CASSQYNGQLNQPQHF. Full variable domain (rest looked up from reference TRBV18 and TRBJ1-5): NAGVMQNPRHLVRRRGQEARLRCSPMKGHSHVYWYRQLPEEGLKFMVYLQKENIIDESGMPKERFSAEFPKEGPSILRIQQVVRGDSAAYFCASSQYNGQLNQPQHFGDGTRLSIL.

At least ten counts were recorded for this clonotype. The V and J genes are TRBV27 and TRBJ1-1, with unresolved D. V was pared by 8 bases and J by 4 bases, with 11 bases between. The CDR3 is 12 amino acids. CDR1 is MNHEY, CDR2 SMNVEV, per germline (reference sequence). Written as DNA, the CDR3 is TGTGCCAGCCGAGACTTGGGCACTGAAGCTTTCTTT. It codes for CASRDLGTEAFF.

This clonotype appeared many times. V and J are TRBV7-2 and TRBJ1-2; D gene uncertain. With 1 base removed from V and 8 bases from J, the gap between germline ends came to 17 bases. The germline V gene has CDR1 SGHTA and CDR2 FQGNSA. This CDR3 comprises 15 residues. CDR3 amino acids: CASSLVAWGGNGYTF. The CDR3 DNA reads TGTGCCAGCAGCTTAGTCGCCTGGGGAGGGAACGGCTACACCTTC.

The chain couples TRBV15 to TRBJ1-1; D may be TRBD1 (6 bases). V dropped 8 bases and J dropped 1 base, with 11 bases sitting between them. CDR3 size: 13 residues. Germline loops: CDR1 LNHNV, CDR2 YYDKDF (reference sequence). The CDR3 loop is CATLGGENTEAFF. The DNA for the CDR3 is TGTGCCACCCTCGGGGGCGAGAACACTGAAGCTTTCTTT.